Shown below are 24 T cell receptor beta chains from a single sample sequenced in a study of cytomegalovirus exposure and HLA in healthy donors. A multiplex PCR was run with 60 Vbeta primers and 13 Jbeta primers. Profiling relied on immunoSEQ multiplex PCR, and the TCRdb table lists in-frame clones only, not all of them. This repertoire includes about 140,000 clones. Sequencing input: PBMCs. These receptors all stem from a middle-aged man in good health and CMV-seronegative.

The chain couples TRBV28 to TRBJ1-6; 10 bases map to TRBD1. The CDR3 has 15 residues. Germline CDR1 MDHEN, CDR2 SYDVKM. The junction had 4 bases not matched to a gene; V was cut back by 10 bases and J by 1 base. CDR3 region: CAIRGQGSYNSPLHF. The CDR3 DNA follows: TGTGCCATCCGGGGACAGGGGTCCTATAATTCACCCCTCCACTTT. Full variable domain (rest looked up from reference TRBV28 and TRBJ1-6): DVKVTQSSRYLVKRTGEKVFLECVQDMDHENMFWYRQDPGLGLRLIYFSYDVKMKEKGDIPEGYSVSREKKERFSLILESASTNQTSMYLCAIRGQGSYNSPLHFGNGTRLTVT.

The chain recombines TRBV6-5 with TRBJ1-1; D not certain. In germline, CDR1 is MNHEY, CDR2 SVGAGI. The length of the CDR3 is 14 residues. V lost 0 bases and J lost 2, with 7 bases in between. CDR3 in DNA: TGTGCCAGCAGTTACTCGTCGTCTAACACTGAAGCTTTCTTT. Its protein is CASSYSSSNTEAFF.

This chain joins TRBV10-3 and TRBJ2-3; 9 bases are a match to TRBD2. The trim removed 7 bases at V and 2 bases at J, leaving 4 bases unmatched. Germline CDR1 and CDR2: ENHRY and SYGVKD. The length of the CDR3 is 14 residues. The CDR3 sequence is CAITPSGVTDTQYF. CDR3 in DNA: TGTGCCATCACCCCTAGCGGGGTCACAGATACGCAGTATTTT.

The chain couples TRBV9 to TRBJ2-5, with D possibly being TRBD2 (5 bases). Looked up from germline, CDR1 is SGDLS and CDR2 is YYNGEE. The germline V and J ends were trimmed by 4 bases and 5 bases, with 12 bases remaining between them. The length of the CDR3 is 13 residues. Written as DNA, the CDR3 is TGTGCCAGCAGCTTCCACGGCGGGGAGACCCAGTACTTC. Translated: CASSFHGGETQYF.

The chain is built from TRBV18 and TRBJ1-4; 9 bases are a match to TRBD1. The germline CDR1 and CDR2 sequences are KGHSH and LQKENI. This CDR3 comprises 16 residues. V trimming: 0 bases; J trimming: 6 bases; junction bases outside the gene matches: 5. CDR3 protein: CASSPPKGQGDEKLFF. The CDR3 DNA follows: TGTGCCAGCTCACCACCAAAGGGACAGGGTGATGAAAAACTGTTTTTT. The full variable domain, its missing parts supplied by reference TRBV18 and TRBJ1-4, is NAGVMQNPRHLVRRRGQEARLRCSPMKGHSHVYWYRQLPEEGLKFMVYLQKENIIDESGMPKERFSAEFPKEGPSILRIQQVVRGDSAAYFCASSPPKGQGDEKLFFGSGTQLSVL.

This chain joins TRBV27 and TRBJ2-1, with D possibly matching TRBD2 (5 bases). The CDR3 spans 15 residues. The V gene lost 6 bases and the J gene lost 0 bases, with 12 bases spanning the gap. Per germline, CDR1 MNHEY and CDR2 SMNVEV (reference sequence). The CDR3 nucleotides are TGTGCCAGCAGCCCCGGGCGGGTCTCCTACAATGAGCAGTTCTTC. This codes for CASSPGRVSYNEQFF.

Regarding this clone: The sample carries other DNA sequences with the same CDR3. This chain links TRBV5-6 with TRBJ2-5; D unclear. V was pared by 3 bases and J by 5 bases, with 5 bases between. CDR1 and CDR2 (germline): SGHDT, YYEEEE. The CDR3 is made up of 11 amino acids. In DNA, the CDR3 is TGTGCCAGCAGCTCTCAGGAGACCCAGTACTTC. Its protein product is CASSSQETQYF.

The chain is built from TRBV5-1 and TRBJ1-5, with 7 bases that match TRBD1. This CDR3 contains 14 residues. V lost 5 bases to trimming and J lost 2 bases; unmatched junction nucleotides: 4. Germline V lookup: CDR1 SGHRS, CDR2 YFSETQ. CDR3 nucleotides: TGCGCCAGCAGTCCTGACAGGGGCAATCAGCCCCAGCATTTT. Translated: CASSPDRGNQPQHF.

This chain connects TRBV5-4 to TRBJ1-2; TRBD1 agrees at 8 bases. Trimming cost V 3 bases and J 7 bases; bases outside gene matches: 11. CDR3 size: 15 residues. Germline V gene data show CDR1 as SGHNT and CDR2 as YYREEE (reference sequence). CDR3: CASSSGQENLVGYTF. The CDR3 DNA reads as TGTGCCAGCAGCTCGGGACAGGAGAATTTAGTTGGCTACACCTTC. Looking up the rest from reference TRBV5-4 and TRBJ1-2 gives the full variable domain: ETGVTQSPTHLIKTRGQQVTLRCSSQSGHNTVSWYQQALGQGPQFIFQYYREEENGRGNFPPRFSGLQFPNYSSELNVNALELDDSALYLCASSSGQENLVGYTFGSGTRLTVV.

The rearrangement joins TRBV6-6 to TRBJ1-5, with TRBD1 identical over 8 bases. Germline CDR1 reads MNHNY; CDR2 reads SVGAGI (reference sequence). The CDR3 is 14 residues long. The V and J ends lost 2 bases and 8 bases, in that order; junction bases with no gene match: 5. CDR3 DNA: TGTGCCAGCAGTTACGGACAGGGAGTGGAGCCCCAGCATTTT. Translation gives CASSYGQGVEPQHF.

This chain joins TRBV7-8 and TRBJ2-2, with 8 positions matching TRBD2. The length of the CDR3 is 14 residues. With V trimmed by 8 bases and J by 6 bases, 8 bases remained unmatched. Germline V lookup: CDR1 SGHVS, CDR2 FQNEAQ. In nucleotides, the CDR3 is TGTGCCAGCCCCGGGAGGGGGAGAGCCGGGGAGCTGTTTTTT. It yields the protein CASPGRGRAGELFF.

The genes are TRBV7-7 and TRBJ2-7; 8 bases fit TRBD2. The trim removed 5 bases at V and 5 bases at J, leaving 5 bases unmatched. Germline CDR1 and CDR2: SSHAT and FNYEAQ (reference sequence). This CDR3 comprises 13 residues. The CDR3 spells CASSARAGDEQYF. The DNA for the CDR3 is TGTGCCAGCAGCGCTCGAGCGGGGGACGAGCAGTACTTC.

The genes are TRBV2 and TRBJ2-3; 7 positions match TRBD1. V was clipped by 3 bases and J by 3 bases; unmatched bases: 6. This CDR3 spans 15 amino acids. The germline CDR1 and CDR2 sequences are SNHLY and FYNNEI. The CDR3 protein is CASSDRGKETDTQYF. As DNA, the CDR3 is TGTGCCAGCAGTGACAGGGGGAAGGAGACAGATACGCAGTATTTT.

CDR3 sequence reads: CASTGDSIEVFF. CDR3 coding DNA: TGTGCCAGCACGGGGGACAGTATCGAGGTCTTCTTT. The chain has TRBV9 and TRBJ1-1; 7 bases fit TRBD1. CDR3 length equals 12 residues. V shed 6 bases, J shed 14 bases, and the junction held 13 bases outside the gene matches. CDR1 and CDR2 (germline): SGDLS, YYNGEE.

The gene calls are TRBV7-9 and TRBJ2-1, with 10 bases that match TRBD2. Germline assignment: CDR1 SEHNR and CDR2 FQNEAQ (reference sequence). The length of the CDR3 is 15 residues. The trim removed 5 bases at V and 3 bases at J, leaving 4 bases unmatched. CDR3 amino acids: CASSPAGGVYNEQFF. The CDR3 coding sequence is TGTGCCAGCAGCCCAGCGGGGGGGGTCTACAATGAGCAGTTCTTC.

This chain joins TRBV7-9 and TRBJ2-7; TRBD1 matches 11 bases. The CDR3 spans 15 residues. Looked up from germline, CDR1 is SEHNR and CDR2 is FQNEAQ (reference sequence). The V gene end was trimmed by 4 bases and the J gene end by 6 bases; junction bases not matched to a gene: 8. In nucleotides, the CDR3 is TGTGCCAGCAGCTCCCCGGGACAGGGGGTCATCGAGCAGTACTTC. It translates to CASSSPGQGVIEQYF.

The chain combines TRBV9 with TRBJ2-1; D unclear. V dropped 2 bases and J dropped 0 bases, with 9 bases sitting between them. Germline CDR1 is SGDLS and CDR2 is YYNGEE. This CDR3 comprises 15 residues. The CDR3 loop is CASSVSHSSYNEQFF. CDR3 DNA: TGTGCCAGCAGCGTCTCCCACAGCTCCTACAATGAGCAGTTCTTC.

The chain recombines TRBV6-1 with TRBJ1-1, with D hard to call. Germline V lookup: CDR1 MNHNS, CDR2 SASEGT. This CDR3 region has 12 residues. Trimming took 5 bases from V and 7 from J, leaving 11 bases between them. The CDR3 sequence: CASSMLGNEAFF. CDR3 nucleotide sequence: TGTGCCAGCAGTATGCTAGGAAATGAAGCTTTCTTT.

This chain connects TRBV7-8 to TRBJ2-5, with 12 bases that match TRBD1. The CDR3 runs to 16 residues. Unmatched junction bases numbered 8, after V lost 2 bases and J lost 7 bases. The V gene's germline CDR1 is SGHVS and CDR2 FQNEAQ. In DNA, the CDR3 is TGTGCCAGCAGCTTATCCGGGACAGGGGGCCCGGGGACCCAGTACTTC. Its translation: CASSLSGTGGPGTQYF.

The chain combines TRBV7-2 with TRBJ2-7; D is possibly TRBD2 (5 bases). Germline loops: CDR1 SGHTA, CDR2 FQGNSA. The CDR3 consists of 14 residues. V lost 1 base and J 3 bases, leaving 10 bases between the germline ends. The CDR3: CASSLVSGSYEQYF. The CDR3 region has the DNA TGTGCCAGCAGCTTAGTGAGCGGCAGCTACGAGCAGTACTTC.

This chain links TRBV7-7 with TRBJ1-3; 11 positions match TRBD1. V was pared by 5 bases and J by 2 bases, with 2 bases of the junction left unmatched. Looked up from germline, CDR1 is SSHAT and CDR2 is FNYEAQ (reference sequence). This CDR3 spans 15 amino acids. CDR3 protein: CASSMDRGPGNTIYF. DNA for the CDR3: TGTGCCAGCAGCATGGACAGGGGGCCTGGAAACACCATATATTTT.

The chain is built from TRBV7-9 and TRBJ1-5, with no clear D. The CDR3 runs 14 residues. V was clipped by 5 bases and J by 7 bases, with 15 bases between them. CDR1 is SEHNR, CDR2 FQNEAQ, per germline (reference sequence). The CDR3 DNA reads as TGTGCCAGCAGCCTTACCGGTTTCGGGCAGCCCCAGCATTTT. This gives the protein CASSLTGFGQPQHF.

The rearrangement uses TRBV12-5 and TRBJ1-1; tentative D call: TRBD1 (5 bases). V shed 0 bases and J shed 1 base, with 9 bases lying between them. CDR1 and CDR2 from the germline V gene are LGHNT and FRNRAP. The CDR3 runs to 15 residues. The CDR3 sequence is CASGLVGDPNTEAFF. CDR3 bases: TGTGCTAGTGGTTTGGTAGGGGATCCGAACACTGAAGCTTTCTTT.

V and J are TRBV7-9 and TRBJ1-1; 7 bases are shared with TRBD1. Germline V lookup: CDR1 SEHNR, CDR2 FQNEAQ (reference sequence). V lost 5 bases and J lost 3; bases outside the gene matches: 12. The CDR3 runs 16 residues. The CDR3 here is CASSPDRFMEDTEAFF. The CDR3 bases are TGTGCCAGCAGCCCGGACAGGTTTATGGAGGACACTGAAGCTTTCTTT.